A selection of T cell receptor beta chains follows, all from one sample in a study of identical twins. TCRdb re-derived calls from the 5' RACE reads in MiXCR, one entry per CDR3 protein. The sample records around 480,000 distinct CDR3 sequences, more than 13% being singletons. This sample was also put to use in a study of yellow fever vaccine responses in identical twins.

Sequenced input: CD4+ T cells sorted from blood. Every receptor here comes from a young woman in good health. CDR3s include the opening cysteine and the closing phenylalanine or tryptophan. A D gene is named only where the DNA matches it firmly. The listing skips clone size in some rows; elsewhere it reads once, few, many or a size class.

J gene: TRBJ2-1
clone size: NA
V gene: TRBV7-2
D gene: NA
CDR3 DNA: TGTGCCAGCAGCTTAATGGGTAGCGTCGACAATGAGCAGTTCTTC
CDR3 protein: CASSLMGSVDNEQFF

J gene: TRBJ2-2
clone size: NA
V gene: TRBV7-2
D gene: NA
CDR3 DNA: TGTGCCAGCAGCTTAGACGCCTCGGTCGGGGAGCTGTTTTTT
CDR3 protein: CASSLDASVGELFF

J gene: TRBJ2-2
clone size: many
V gene: TRBV18
D gene: TRBD1
CDR3 DNA: TGTGCCAGCTCACCACGGGGGACAGGGAACACCGGGGAGCTGTTTTTT
CDR3 protein: CASSPRGTGNTGELFF

J gene: TRBJ2-1
clone size: few
V gene: TRBV7-8
D gene: TRBD2
CDR3 DNA: TGTGCCAGCAGCTTAAGCTGGACTAGCGGGGGGAGGAATGAGCAGTTCTTC
CDR3 protein: CASSLSWTSGGRNEQFF

J gene: TRBJ2-7
clone size: few
V gene: TRBV12-3/TRBV12-4
D gene: NA
CDR3 DNA: TGTGCCAGCAGTTTCCCCACAGCCTACGAGCAGTACTTC
CDR3 protein: CASSFPTAYEQYF

J gene: TRBJ2-7
clone size: NA
V gene: TRBV6-2/TRBV6-3
D gene: NA
CDR3 DNA: TGTGCCAGCAGTTACTCGGCAGGGTACCAGCAGTACTTC
CDR3 protein: CASSYSAGYQQYF

J gene: TRBJ2-1
clone size: few
V gene: TRBV7-9
D gene: NA
CDR3 DNA: TGTGCCAGCAACGAAAGGGGCGGGGTAGGCAATGAGCAGTTCTTC
CDR3 protein: CASNERGGVGNEQFF

J gene: TRBJ1-2
clone size: NA
V gene: TRBV6-5
D gene: NA
CDR3 DNA: TGTGCCAGCAGTTCGGGACTGATCTATGGCTACACCTTC
CDR3 protein: CASSSGLIYGYTF

J gene: TRBJ2-5
clone size: few
V gene: TRBV24-1
D gene: TRBD1
CDR3 DNA: TGTGCCACCAGCGCCCCCGACCGGACAGGGATTGAGACCCAGTACTTC
CDR3 protein: CATSAPDRTGIETQYF

J gene: TRBJ2-7
clone size: NA
V gene: TRBV15
D gene: NA
CDR3 DNA: TGTGCCACCAGCAGAGGAGTGGAAGGCTACGAGCAGTACTTC
CDR3 protein: CATSRGVEGYEQYF

J gene: TRBJ2-3
clone size: few
V gene: TRBV6-1
D gene: TRBD1
CDR3 DNA: TGTGCCAGCAGTCAAACAGGGGGCCGGGATACGCAGTATTTT
CDR3 protein: CASSQTGGRDTQYF

J gene: TRBJ2-7
clone size: NA
V gene: TRBV20-1
D gene: TRBD1
CDR3 DNA: TGCAGTGCTGGATTTCCGGGACAGGGTTTCGAGCAGTACTTC
CDR3 protein: CSAGFPGQGFEQYF

J gene: TRBJ2-2
clone size: NA
V gene: TRBV7-2
D gene: NA
CDR3 DNA: TGTGCCAGCAGCTTAGACGGTCCGTGGCTGTTTTTT
CDR3 protein: CASSLDGPWLFF

J gene: TRBJ2-7
clone size: few
V gene: TRBV12-3/TRBV12-4
D gene: TRBD2
CDR3 DNA: TGTGCCAGCAGTTTAGGGAGCGGGAGGCCCCCCTACGAGCAGTACTTC
CDR3 protein: CASSLGSGRPPYEQYF

J gene: TRBJ1-5
clone size: NA
V gene: TRBV12-3/TRBV12-4
D gene: NA
CDR3 DNA: TGTGCCAGCAGTTTAGCCAGGGCTTACAATCAGCCCCAGCATTTT
CDR3 protein: CASSLARAYNQPQHF

J gene: TRBJ2-3
clone size: few
V gene: TRBV11-2
D gene: TRBD2
CDR3 DNA: TGTGCCAGCAGCTCCAGAGCGGGAGGCCTCACAGATACGCAGTATTTT
CDR3 protein: CASSSRAGGLTDTQYF

J gene: TRBJ2-7
clone size: few
V gene: TRBV6-1
D gene: TRBD1
CDR3 DNA: TGTGCCAGCAGTGAAGAACAGGGGGCCTTCTACGAGCAGTACTTC
CDR3 protein: CASSEEQGAFYEQYF

J gene: TRBJ2-1
clone size: few
V gene: TRBV5-4
D gene: TRBD2
CDR3 DNA: TGTGCCAGCAGCTCCGGGACTAGCGGGAGGGATGAGCAGTTCTTC
CDR3 protein: CASSSGTSGRDEQFF

J gene: TRBJ2-2
clone size: NA
V gene: TRBV29-1
D gene: TRBD2
CDR3 DNA: TGCAGCGTCGCGAAGCGGGGGGAGAACACCGGGGAGCTGTTTTTT
CDR3 protein: CSVAKRGENTGELFF

J gene: TRBJ2-7
clone size: NA
V gene: TRBV6-1
D gene: NA
CDR3 DNA: TGTGCCAGCAGGGAACAGGGAGGGATGTTCTACGAGCAGTACTTC
CDR3 protein: CASREQGGMFYEQYF

J gene: TRBJ1-1
clone size: few
V gene: TRBV29-1
D gene: NA
CDR3 DNA: TGCAGCGCCTCGACTGGGATCGTTGGTGAAGCTTTCTTT
CDR3 protein: CSASTGIVGEAFF

J gene: TRBJ1-6
clone size: NA
V gene: TRBV7-9
D gene: NA
CDR3 DNA: TGTGCCAGCAGCCGAACGGGGGAAACGAGTCCCCTCCACTTT
CDR3 protein: CASSRTGETSPLHF

J gene: TRBJ2-7
clone size: many
V gene: TRBV29-1
D gene: NA
CDR3 DNA: TGCAGCGTTGAAGATACCCATGCACTATTCAGCGAGCAGTACTTC
CDR3 protein: CSVEDTHALFSEQYF

J gene: TRBJ2-3
clone size: NA
V gene: TRBV3-1
D gene: TRBD1
CDR3 DNA: TGTGCCAGCAGCCCCGGGACAGGGAGAGATACGCAGTATTTT
CDR3 protein: CASSPGTGRDTQYF

J gene: TRBJ2-7
clone size: NA
V gene: TRBV5-1
D gene: TRBD1
CDR3 DNA: TGCGCCAGCAGCTCCGGGACAGGGAATCGGGAGCAGTACTTC
CDR3 protein: CASSSGTGNREQYF

J gene: TRBJ1-4
clone size: few
V gene: TRBV20-1
D gene: TRBD1
CDR3 DNA: TGCAGTGCTAGAAGGACCGACAGGGGCGGGGAAAAACTGTTTTTT
CDR3 protein: CSARRTDRGGEKLFF

J gene: TRBJ2-5
clone size: NA
V gene: TRBV6-6
D gene: NA
CDR3 DNA: TGTGCCAGCATTTCCCAGGACCAAGAGACCCAGTACTTC
CDR3 protein: CASISQDQETQYF

J gene: TRBJ2-1
clone size: NA
V gene: TRBV6-2/TRBV6-3
D gene: NA
CDR3 DNA: TGTGCCAGCAGTTACCCCCGTGAGCAGTTCTTC
CDR3 protein: CASSYPREQFF

J gene: TRBJ1-1
clone size: few
V gene: TRBV7-2
D gene: NA
CDR3 DNA: TGTGCCAGCAGCTTAAAGACAGTGAACACTGAAGCTTTCTTT
CDR3 protein: CASSLKTVNTEAFF

J gene: TRBJ2-5
clone size: NA
V gene: TRBV20-1
D gene: NA
CDR3 DNA: TGCAGTGTTACGAGCGGGCAGGGATGGGAGACCCAGTACTTC
CDR3 protein: CSVTSGQGWETQYF

J gene: TRBJ2-4
clone size: few
V gene: TRBV2
D gene: TRBD2
CDR3 DNA: TGTGCCAGCAGGGCGGGGGATGTAGCCAAAAACATTCAGTACTTC
CDR3 protein: CASRAGDVAKNIQYF

J gene: TRBJ2-7
clone size: NA
V gene: TRBV29-1
D gene: TRBD1
CDR3 DNA: TGCAGCGCAGGACAGGGGGAATCTGAGCAGTACTTC
CDR3 protein: CSAGQGESEQYF

J gene: TRBJ2-3
clone size: few
V gene: TRBV5-4
D gene: NA
CDR3 DNA: TGTGCCAGCAGCTTGGCCGAGCGGGCTAGCACAGATACGCAGTATTTT
CDR3 protein: CASSLAERASTDTQYF

J gene: TRBJ2-1
clone size: NA
V gene: TRBV20-1
D gene: NA
CDR3 DNA: TGCAGTGCTGTTGGAGGCTACAATGAGCAGTTCTTC
CDR3 protein: CSAVGGYNEQFF

J gene: TRBJ2-1
clone size: NA
V gene: TRBV11-3
D gene: TRBD2
CDR3 DNA: TGTGCCAGCAGCTCACTAGCGGGAGCATCCTACAATGAGCAGTTCTTC
CDR3 protein: CASSSLAGASYNEQFF

J gene: TRBJ2-3
clone size: NA
V gene: TRBV6-6
D gene: NA
CDR3 DNA: TGTGCCAGCATCAGTCGCACAGATACGCAGTATTTT
CDR3 protein: CASISRTDTQYF

J gene: TRBJ2-1
clone size: NA
V gene: TRBV7-3
D gene: TRBD2
CDR3 DNA: TGTGCCAGCAGCCCTCGGGGGGGCTTCTCCAATGAGCAGTTCTTC
CDR3 protein: CASSPRGGFSNEQFF

J gene: TRBJ2-5
clone size: NA
V gene: TRBV3-1
D gene: TRBD1
CDR3 DNA: TGTGCCAGCAGAGACACAGGGGGCCAAGAGACCCAGCACTTC
CDR3 protein: CASRDTGGQETQHF

J gene: TRBJ2-1
clone size: NA
V gene: TRBV7-2
D gene: TRBD2
CDR3 DNA: TGTGCCAGCAGCTTAGGACCCCGGGAGGAGTTCTTC
CDR3 protein: CASSLGPREEFF

J gene: TRBJ2-3
clone size: NA
V gene: TRBV10-3
D gene: NA
CDR3 DNA: TGTGCCATCAGTGAGTCGAAAGGTGCAGGTAGCACAGATACGCAGTATTTT
CDR3 protein: CAISESKGAGSTDTQYF